This TCR beta chain is drawn from a study of identical twins. Study results and limitations: Less excess twin sharing appeared in beta out-of-frame sequences.

Germline trimming cut 5 bases from V and 4 bases from J; bases unmatched to any gene: 10. This CDR3 is built from 16 residues. CDR1 and CDR2 from the germline V gene are SNHLY and FYNNEI. About this clonotype: Its target is not known.

One entry per CDR3 protein results from TCRdb running MiXCR on the 5' RACE reads. The table includes roughly 470,000 distinct CDR3 sequences, about 13% detected once. Separately, the same data were catalogued under a study of yellow fever vaccine responses in identical twins.

This receptor was obtained from a woman between 18 and 29 years old in good health. Sequencing was carried out using CD4+ T cells sorted from blood. The chain joins TRBV2 to TRBJ2-3; 9 bases match TRBD2. The CDR3 coding sequence is TGTGCCAGCAGTCTAGCCGCGGGGGGGCCTTCAGATACGCAGTATTTT. This codes for CASSLAAGGPSDTQYF.